What follows are 20 T cell receptor beta chains derived from one specimen sequenced in a study of blood T cells in healthy people across ages. Through a sample-barcoded 5' primer and a J-beta primer mix, a second PCR was run for roughly 7 to 12 cycles. From the 5' RACE reads, TCRdb called clonotypes with MiXCR, one entry per CDR3 protein. Of about 1.4 million distinct CDR3 sequences in the sample, around 59% were seen once. Sequencing was done on a sample of blood. These TCRs come from a man between 18 and 29 years old in good health.

The chain joins TRBV25-1 to TRBJ2-4; D may be TRBD2 (5 bases). The V and J ends lost 5 bases and 2 bases respectively, with 10 bases between them. The CDR3 covers 14 residues. The germline V gene has CDR1 MGHDK and CDR2 SYGVNS. The CDR3, as DNA: TGTGCCAGCAGTCAAACGGGATCCAAAAACATTCAGTACTTC. Translation: CASSQTGSKNIQYF.

The chain combines TRBV27 with TRBJ2-5; D is unclear. V lost 2 bases, J lost 11 bases, and 18 bases lay in between. Germline V gene sequence: CDR1 MNHEY, CDR2 SMNVEV (reference sequence). The CDR3 extends over 14 amino acids. The CDR3, as DNA: TGTGCCAGCAGTTTACACCTACGGGCCGATGAGCAGTACTTC. This encodes CASSLHLRADEQYF.

The V gene is TRBV20-1, the J gene TRBJ1-4; the match to TRBD1 covers 7 bases. Germline lookup yields CDR1 DFQATT and CDR2 SNEGSKA (reference sequence). The V segment lost 0 bases and the J segment 5 bases; nucleotides outside the gene matches: 6. The CDR3 spans 15 residues. CDR3 nucleotide sequence: TGCAGTGCTAGAGATGTAGGGGGCCTAAATGAAAAACTGTTTTTT. It yields the protein CSARDVGGLNEKLFF.

This rearrangement joins TRBV5-1 to TRBJ2-4, with TRBD2 matching 9 bases. The CDR3 contains 16 residues. The trim removed 0 bases at V and 13 bases at J, leaving 14 bases unmatched. CDR1 is SGHRS, CDR2 YFSETQ, per germline. The CDR3 coding sequence is TGCGCCAGCAGCTTGGCTGGGACTAGCTGGTACAATGAGCAGTACTTC. Translation gives CASSLAGTSWYNEQYF. Complete variable domain (other parts from reference TRBV5-1 and TRBJ2-4): KAGVTQTPRYLIKTRGQQVTLSCSPISGHRSVSWYQQTPGQGLQFLFEYFSETQRNKGNFPGRFSGRQFSNSRSEMNVSTLELGDSALYLCASSLAGTSWYNEQYFGAGTRLSVL.

The J gene is TRBJ2-7, the V gene TRBV28; 8 nucleotides agree with TRBD1. The better agreement between TRBJ2-5 and the DNA end casts doubt on the J call. The CDR3 runs 16 residues. Per germline, CDR1 MDHEN and CDR2 SYDVKM. The CDR3 protein is CASSLYQGAGGETQYF. CDR3 DNA sequence: TGTGCCAGCAGTTTATACCAGGGGGCCGGCGGAGAGACCCAGTACTTC.

The chain joins TRBV7-6 to TRBJ1-2, with a weak D call TRBD1 (6 bases). Germline V CDR1 and CDR2: SGHVS, FNYEAQ. The CDR3 extends over 15 amino acids. Trimming stripped 5 bases from V and 4 bases from J, with 17 bases between. CDR3 DNA: TGTGCCAGCAGCCCTCGAATGGACAGACTCTATGGCTACACCTTC. It translates to CASSPRMDRLYGYTF.

V usage is TRBV4-1 and J usage is TRBJ2-5; no definite D call. Germline CDR1 reads MGHRA; CDR2 reads YSYEKL. Trimming left V 2 bases short and J 11 bases short, with 21 bases between. This CDR3 is 15 amino acids long. The CDR3 spells CASSQSQFGANEQYF. The CDR3 DNA is TGCGCCAGCAGCCAAAGTCAATTCGGTGCCAATGAGCAGTACTTC.

The DNA of the CDR3 is TGCAGCGTTGGACAGGGGGAAAGAGATGAGCAGTTCTTC. Protein product: CSVGQGERDEQFF. V gene TRBV29-1 combines with J gene TRBJ2-1, with 9 bases aligning to TRBD1. V was pared by 4 bases and J by 8 bases, with 6 bases of the junction left unmatched. The CDR3 is 13 amino acids. From germline, CDR1 is SQVTM and CDR2 ANQGSEA.

The chain joins TRBV6-5 to TRBJ2-3, with 7 bases that match TRBD2. This CDR3 has 13 amino acids. V dropped 7 bases and J dropped 1; count of bases not matched to a gene: 2. Germline V gene data show CDR1 as MNHEY and CDR2 as SVGAGI. The CDR3 nucleotides read TGTGCCAGCAAGGGAGGGCGCACAGATACGCAGTATTTT. Protein product: CASKGGRTDTQYF.

This chain links TRBV27 with TRBJ2-5; TRBD2 matches 10 bases. The V gene end was trimmed by 5 bases and the J gene end by 3 bases; junction bases not matched to a gene: 15. The CDR3 spans 18 residues. Germline V gene lookup returns CDR1 MNHEY and CDR2 SMNVEV (reference sequence). The DNA of the CDR3 is TGTGCCAGCAGTGACGGACCCAGACTAGCGGGCAGTAAAGAGACCCAGTACTTC. It codes for CASSDGPRLAGSKETQYF.

The chain links TRBV4-2 to TRBJ2-1; unclear D gene. The V gene's germline CDR1 is LGHNA and CDR2 YNFKEQ. The ends were cut back, 1 base at V and 5 bases at J, with 6 bases in the middle. The CDR3 totals 13 residues. As DNA, the CDR3 is TGTGCCAGCAGCCAAGGTCAGGACAATGAGCAGTTCTTC. Translating it yields CASSQGQDNEQFF.

The chain links TRBV15 to TRBJ2-4, with 13 bases identical to TRBD2. Near its end, the DNA agrees better with TRBJ2-7, so the J call may be wrong. The CDR3 extends over 15 amino acids. Per the germline V gene, CDR1 is LNHNV and CDR2 is YYDKDF (reference sequence). As DNA, the CDR3 is TGTGCCACCAGCTCGGGACTAGCGGGAAGATACGAGCAGTACTTC. Amino acids: CATSSGLAGRYEQYF.

This chain links TRBV4-3 with TRBJ1-5; TRBD1 agrees at 8 bases. The CDR3 is 20 amino acids. CDR1 is LGHNA, CDR2 YSLEER, per germline. The trim removed 1 base at V and 0 bases at J, leaving 14 bases unmatched. The CDR3 spells CASSQVSCPPGGYSNQPQHF. Written as DNA, the CDR3 is TGCGCCAGCAGCCAAGTGTCATGTCCTCCAGGGGGCTATAGCAATCAGCCCCAGCATTTT.

This chain uses TRBV5-1 with TRBJ2-5; D is unclear. The CDR3 length is 15 residues. The germline gives CDR1 SGHRS, CDR2 YFSETQ. V lost 1 base to trimming and J lost 5 bases, with 15 bases between them. The CDR3 DNA follows: TGCGCCAGCAGCTTGAAAGGTGTCACCCGCGAGACCCAGTACTTC. It yields the protein CASSLKGVTRETQYF.

This rearrangement joins TRBV7-9 to TRBJ1-2, with a tentative D call TRBD1 (5 bases). This CDR3 comprises 13 residues. The V gene's germline CDR1 is SEHNR and CDR2 FQNEAQ (reference sequence). Trimming removed 0 bases at V and 8 bases at J, with 10 bases between. CDR3 bases: TGTGCCAGCAGCTTAGCGGCGGGGACGGGCTACACCTTC. This translates into CASSLAAGTGYTF.

V and J are TRBV2 and TRBJ2-5; no clear D gene. The germline V gene encodes CDR1 SNHLY and CDR2 FYNNEI. The V end was cut by 3 bases, the J end by 7 bases, with 9 bases between. The CDR3 covers 12 residues. In nucleotides, the CDR3 is TGTGCCAGCAGTGATTTATACGTGACCCAGTACTTC. Its protein product is CASSDLYVTQYF. Looking up the rest from reference TRBV2 and TRBJ2-5 gives the full variable domain: EPEVTQTPSHQVTQMGQEVILRCVPISNHLYFYWYRQILGQKVEFLVSFYNNEISEKSEIFDDQFSVERPDGSNFTLKIRSTKLEDSAMYFCASSDLYVTQYFGPGTRLLVL.

The chain has TRBV27 and TRBJ2-3; tentatively, D is TRBD1 or TRBD2 (5 bases each). The germline CDR1 and CDR2 sequences are MNHEY and SMNVEV (reference sequence). V lost 5 bases and J lost 2, with 17 bases in between. The CDR3 sequence is 16 residues long. In nucleotides, the CDR3 is TGTGCCAGCAGTGCCCTTTACGGGGCCGTCACAGATACGCAGTATTTT. Encoded protein: CASSALYGAVTDTQYF.

V and J are TRBV27 and TRBJ2-3; 11 bases match TRBD2. The CDR3 covers 12 residues. V dropped 6 bases and J dropped 12; count of bases not matched to a gene: 5. Germline lookup yields CDR1 MNHEY and CDR2 SMNVEV (reference sequence). CDR3 DNA: TGTGCCAGCAGCTTAGCGGGGGGGCCCCAGTATTTT. It is translated as CASSLAGGPQYF.

The rearrangement joins TRBV6-5 to TRBJ2-5, with 9 bases that match TRBD2. Germline CDR1 and CDR2: MNHEY and SVGAGI. Trimming removed 2 bases from V and 2 bases from J; junction bases left unmatched: 3. The length of the CDR3 is 15 residues. CDR3 protein: CASSYVAGEQETQYF. The CDR3 DNA reads as TGTGCCAGCAGTTACGTAGCGGGGGAACAAGAGACCCAGTACTTC.

This chain links TRBV7-9 with TRBJ2-2, with TRBD1 matching over 7 bases. Losses at the gene ends were 5 bases for V and 2 bases for J; bases not matched to a gene: 11. The CDR3 is 17 amino acids. From germline, CDR1 is SEHNR and CDR2 FQNEAQ (reference sequence). CDR3 DNA: TGTGCCAGCAGCCTCCTACCGGGACAGATAAACACCGGGGAGCTGTTTTTT. Its translation is CASSLLPGQINTGELFF.